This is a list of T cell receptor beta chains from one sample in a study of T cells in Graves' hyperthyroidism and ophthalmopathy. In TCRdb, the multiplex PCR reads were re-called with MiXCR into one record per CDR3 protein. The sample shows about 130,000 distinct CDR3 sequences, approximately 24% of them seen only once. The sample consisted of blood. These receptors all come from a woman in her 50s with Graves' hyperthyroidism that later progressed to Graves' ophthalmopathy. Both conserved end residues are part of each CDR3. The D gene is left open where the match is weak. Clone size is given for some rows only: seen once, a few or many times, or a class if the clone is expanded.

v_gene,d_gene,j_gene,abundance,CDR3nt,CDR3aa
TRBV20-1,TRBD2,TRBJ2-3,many,TGCAGTGCTAGCGGGACTATCACAGATACGCAGTATTTT,CSASGTITDTQYF
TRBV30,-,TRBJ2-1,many,TGTGCCTGGAGGCAGACAAGGCGCATGGGGAATGAGCAGTTCTTC,CAWRQTRRMGNEQFF
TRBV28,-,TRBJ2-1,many,TGTGCCAGCAGTGCGAAATATTACAATGAGCAGTTCTTC,CASSAKYYNEQFF
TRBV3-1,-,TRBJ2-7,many,TGTGCCAGCAGCAGACGGGAGTCCGCCACCTACGAGCAGTACTTC,CASSRRESATYEQYF
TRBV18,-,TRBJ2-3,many,TGTGCCAGCTCACCAGTACTCCCGAGAAAGAGCACAGATACGCAGTATTTT,CASSPVLPRKSTDTQYF
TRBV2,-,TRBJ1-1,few,TGTGCCAGCAGTGGGGAGGGGGTGGGCACTGAAGCTTTCTTT,CASSGEGVGTEAFF
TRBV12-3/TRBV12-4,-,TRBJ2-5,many,TGTGCCAGCAGCTCGGGACGGAAACAAGAGACCCAGTACTTC,CASSSGRKQETQYF
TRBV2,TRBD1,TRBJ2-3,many,TGTGCCAGCAGTGGCGGACAGGGAGTGAATACGCAGTATTTT,CASSGGQGVNTQYF
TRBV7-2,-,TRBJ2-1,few,TGTGCCAGCGGCCGGGACTCCGTGGCGAATGAGCAGTTCTTC,CASGRDSVANEQFF
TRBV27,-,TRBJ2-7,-,TGTGCCAGCACCCGGGCCACGGCTCCCCCCTACGAGCAGTACTTC,CASTRATAPPYEQYF
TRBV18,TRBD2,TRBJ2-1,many,TGTGCCAGCTCCGGACTAGCGGGAGGCAATGAGCAGTTCTTC,CASSGLAGGNEQFF
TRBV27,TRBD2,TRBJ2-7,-,TGTGCCAGCAGTCCGCAGGGCGGGGGCGAGCAGTACTTC,CASSPQGGGEQYF
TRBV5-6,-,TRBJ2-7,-,TGTGCCAGCAGCCCGGTGGGGGTCTACGAGCAGTACTTC,CASSPVGVYEQYF
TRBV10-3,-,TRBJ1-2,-,TGTGCCATCAGTGAGTCTGCGAGTATGAGGGGCTACACCTTC,CAISESASMRGYTF
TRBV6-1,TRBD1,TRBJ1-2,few,TGTGCCAGCAGTGAAAGTGGACAGGGCAACTATGGCTACACCTTC,CASSESGQGNYGYTF
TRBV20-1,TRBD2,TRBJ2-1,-,TGCAGTGCTAGAGACAGCGGGAGCTCCTACAATGAGCAGTTCTTC,CSARDSGSSYNEQFF
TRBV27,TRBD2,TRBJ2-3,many,TGTGCCAGCAGTTTAACTAGCGGGACACCAGATACGCAGTATTTT,CASSLTSGTPDTQYF
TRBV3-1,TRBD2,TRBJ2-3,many,TGTGCCAGCAGCCGGACTAGCGGGAGCACAGATACGCAGTATTTT,CASSRTSGSTDTQYF
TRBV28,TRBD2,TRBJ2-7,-,TGTGCCAGCAGACCCGGGACTAGCGGTTACGAGCAGTACTTC,CASRPGTSGYEQYF
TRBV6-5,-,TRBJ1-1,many,TGTGCCAGCAGTTCGCAGGGTAAAAGCACTGAAGCTTTCTTT,CASSSQGKSTEAFF
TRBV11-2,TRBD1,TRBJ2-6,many,TGTGCCAGCAGCCCTAGGACAGGGGGAAGCTCTGGGGCCAACGTCCTGACTTTC,CASSPRTGGSSGANVLTF
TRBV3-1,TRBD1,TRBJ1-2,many,TGTGCCAGCAGCCCTTTAGACCAGGGGGCCGGTGGCTACACCTTC,CASSPLDQGAGGYTF
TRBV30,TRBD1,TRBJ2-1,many,TGTGCCTGGGCACCGGGACAGGCCTGGTATGAGCAGTTCTTC,CAWAPGQAWYEQFF
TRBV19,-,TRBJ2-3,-,TGTGCCAGTAAGGGATACCAGGCTAGCAGCACAGATACGCAGTATTTT,CASKGYQASSTDTQYF
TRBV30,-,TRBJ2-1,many,TGTGCCTGGAGTGTACCCCCCGCGGCTGAGCAGTTCTTC,CAWSVPPAAEQFF
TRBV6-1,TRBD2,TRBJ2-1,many,TGTGCCAGCTCGCCTCTAGCGGCGGAATACAATGAGCAGTTCTTC,CASSPLAAEYNEQFF
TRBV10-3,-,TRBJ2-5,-,TGTGCCATCAGTGGAAAAGAGACCCAGTACTTC,CAISGKETQYF
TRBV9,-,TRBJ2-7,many,TGTGCCAGCAGCGTAGGTATGGGGGCGAGTGAGCAGTACTTC,CASSVGMGASEQYF
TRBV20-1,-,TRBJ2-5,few,TGCAGTGCTAGTTGGGGGGCGGGAGAGACCCAGTACTTC,CSASWGAGETQYF
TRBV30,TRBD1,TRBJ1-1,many,TGTGCCTGGATAGACAGGGCCAAGAACACTGAAGCTTTCTTT,CAWIDRAKNTEAFF
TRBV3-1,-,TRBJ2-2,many,TGTGCCAGCAGCCAAGCGCTGAACACCGGGGAGCTGTTTTTT,CASSQALNTGELFF
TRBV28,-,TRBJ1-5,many,TGTGCCAGCAGTTTAACGCACAGGATAAATCAGCCCCAGCATTTT,CASSLTHRINQPQHF
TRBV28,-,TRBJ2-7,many,TGTGCCAGCAGTTTATATGGACCCGGCGGTAACGAGCAGTACTTC,CASSLYGPGGNEQYF
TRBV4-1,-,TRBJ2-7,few,TGCGCCAGCAGCCAAAAGATCGGTAGCCGCGAGCAGTACTTC,CASSQKIGSREQYF
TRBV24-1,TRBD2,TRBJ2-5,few,TGTGCCACCAGTGATGGGGGGGTCGGGACCCAGTACTTC,CATSDGGVGTQYF
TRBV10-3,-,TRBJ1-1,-,TGTGCCATCAGTGTAGGGCACTACACTGAAGCTTTCTTT,CAISVGHYTEAFF
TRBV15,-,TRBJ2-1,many,TGTGCCACCAGCAGGCCCGACCGGGACCTCGGGGAGCAGTTCTTC,CATSRPDRDLGEQFF
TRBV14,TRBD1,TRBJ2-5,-,TGTGCCAGCAGCTTAGGGACAGGGAGAGGCGTCCGCCAAGAGACCCAGTACTTC,CASSLGTGRGVRQETQYF
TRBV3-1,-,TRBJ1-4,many,TGTGCCAGCAGCCCGCGACAGTTTAATGAAAAACTGTTTTTT,CASSPRQFNEKLFF
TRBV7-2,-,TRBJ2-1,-,TGTGCCAGCAGCCTTACCCCGGACAGCTACAATGAGCAGTTCTTC,CASSLTPDSYNEQFF
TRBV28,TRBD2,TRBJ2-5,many,TGTGCCAGCAGTCCGGGACTAGCGGGACTTCGGGAGACCCAGTACTTC,CASSPGLAGLRETQYF